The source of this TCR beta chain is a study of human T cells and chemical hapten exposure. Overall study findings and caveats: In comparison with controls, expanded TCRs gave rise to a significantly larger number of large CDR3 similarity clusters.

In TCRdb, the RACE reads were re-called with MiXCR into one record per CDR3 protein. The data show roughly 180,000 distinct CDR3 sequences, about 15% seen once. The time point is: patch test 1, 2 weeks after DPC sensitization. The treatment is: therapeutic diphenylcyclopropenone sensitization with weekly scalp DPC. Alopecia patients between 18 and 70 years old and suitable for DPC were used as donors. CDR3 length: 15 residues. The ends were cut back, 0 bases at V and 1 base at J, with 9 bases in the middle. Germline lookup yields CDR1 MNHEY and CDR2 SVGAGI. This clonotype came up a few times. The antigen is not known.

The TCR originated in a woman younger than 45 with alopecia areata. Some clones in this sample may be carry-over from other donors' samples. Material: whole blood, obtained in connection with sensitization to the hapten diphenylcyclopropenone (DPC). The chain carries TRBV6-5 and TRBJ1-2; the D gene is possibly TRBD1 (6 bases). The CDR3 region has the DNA TGTGCCAGCAGTTACTCGCCAGGGGATAACTATGGCTACACCTTC. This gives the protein CASSYSPGDNYGYTF.